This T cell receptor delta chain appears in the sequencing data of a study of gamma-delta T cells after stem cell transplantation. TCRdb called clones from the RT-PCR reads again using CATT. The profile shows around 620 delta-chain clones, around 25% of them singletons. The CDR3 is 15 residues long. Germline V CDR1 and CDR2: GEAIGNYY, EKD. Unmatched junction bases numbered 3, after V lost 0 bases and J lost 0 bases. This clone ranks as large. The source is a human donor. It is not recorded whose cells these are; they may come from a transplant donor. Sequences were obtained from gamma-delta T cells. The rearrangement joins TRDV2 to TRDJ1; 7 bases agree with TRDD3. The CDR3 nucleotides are TGTGCCTGTGACACCCTGGGGGTCTACACCGATAAACTCATCTTT. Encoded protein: CACDTLGVYTDKLIF.